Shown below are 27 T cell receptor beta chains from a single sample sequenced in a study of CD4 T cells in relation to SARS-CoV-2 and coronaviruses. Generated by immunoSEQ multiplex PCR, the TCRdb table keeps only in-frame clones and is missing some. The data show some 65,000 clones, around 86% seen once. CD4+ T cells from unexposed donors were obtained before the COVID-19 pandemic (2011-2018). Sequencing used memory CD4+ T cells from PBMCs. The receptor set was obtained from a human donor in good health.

CDR3 in amino acids: CASSRTGASYNEQFF. The CDR3 region has the DNA TGTGCCAGCAGCCGCACAGGGGCCTCCTACAATGAGCAGTTCTTC. The rearrangement joins TRBV5-4 to TRBJ2-1; 7 nucleotides align to TRBD1. Trimming removed 4 bases from V and 0 bases from J; junction bases left unmatched: 4. The CDR3 runs to 15 residues. Germline assignment: CDR1 SGHNT and CDR2 YYREEE (reference sequence).

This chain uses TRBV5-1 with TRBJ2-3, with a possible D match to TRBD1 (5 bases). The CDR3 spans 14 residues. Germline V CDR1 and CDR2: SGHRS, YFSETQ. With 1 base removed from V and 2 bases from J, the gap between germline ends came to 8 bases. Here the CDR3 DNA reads TGCGCCAGCAGCTTGCAGGGCTACACAGATACGCAGTATTTT. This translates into CASSLQGYTDTQYF. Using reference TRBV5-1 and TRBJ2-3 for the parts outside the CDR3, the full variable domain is KAGVTQTPRYLIKTRGQQVTLSCSPISGHRSVSWYQQTPGQGLQFLFEYFSETQRNKGNFPGRFSGRQFSNSRSEMNVSTLELGDSALYLCASSLQGYTDTQYFGPGTRLTVL.

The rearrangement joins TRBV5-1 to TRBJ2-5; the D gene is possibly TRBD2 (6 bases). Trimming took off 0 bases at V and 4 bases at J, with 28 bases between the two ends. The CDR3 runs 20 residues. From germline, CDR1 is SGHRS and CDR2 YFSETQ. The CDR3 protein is CASSLALWSRAGFTGETQYF. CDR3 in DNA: TGCGCCAGCAGCTTGGCCCTTTGGTCGCGGGCGGGGTTTACGGGAGAGACCCAGTACTTC.

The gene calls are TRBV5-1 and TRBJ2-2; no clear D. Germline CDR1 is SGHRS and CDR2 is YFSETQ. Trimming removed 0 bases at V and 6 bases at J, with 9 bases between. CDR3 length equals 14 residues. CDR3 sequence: CASSLESPAGELFF. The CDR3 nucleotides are TGCGCCAGCAGCTTGGAGTCGCCGGCCGGGGAGCTGTTTTTT.

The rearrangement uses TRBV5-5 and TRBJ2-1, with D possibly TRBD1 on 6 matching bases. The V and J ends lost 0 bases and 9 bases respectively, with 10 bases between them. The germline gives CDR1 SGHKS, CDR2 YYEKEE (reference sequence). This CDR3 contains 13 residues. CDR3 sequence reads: CASSLAAGVEQFF. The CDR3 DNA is TGTGCCAGCAGCTTGGCGGCAGGGGTTGAGCAGTTCTTC.

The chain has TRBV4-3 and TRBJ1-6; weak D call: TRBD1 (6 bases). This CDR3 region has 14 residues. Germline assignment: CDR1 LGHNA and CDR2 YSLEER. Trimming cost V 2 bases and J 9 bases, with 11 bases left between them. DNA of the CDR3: TGCGCCAGCAGCCAACTAGAGGACAGTTCACCCCTCCACTTT. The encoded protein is CASSQLEDSSPLHF.

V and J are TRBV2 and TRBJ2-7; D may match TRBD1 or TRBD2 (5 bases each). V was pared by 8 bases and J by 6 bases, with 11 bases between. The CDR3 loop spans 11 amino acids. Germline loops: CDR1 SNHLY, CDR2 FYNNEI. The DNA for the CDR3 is TGTGCCAGCCGGGATGGGGGCGAGCAGTACTTC. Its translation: CASRDGGEQYF.

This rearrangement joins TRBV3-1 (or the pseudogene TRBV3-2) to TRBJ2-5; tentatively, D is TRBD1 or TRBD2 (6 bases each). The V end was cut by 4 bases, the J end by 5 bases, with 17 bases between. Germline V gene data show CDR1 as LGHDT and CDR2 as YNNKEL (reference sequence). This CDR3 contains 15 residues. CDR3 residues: CASSPFRGAEETQYF. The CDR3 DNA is TGTGCCAGCAGCCCATTTAGGGGGGCTGAGGAGACCCAGTACTTC.

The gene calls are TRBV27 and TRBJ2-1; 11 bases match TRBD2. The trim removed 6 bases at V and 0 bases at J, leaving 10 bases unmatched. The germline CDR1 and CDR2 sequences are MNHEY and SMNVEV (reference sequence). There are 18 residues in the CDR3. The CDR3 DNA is TGTGCCAGCAGACTTAGACTAGCGGGACTACGCTCCTACAATGAGCAGTTCTTC. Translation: CASRLRLAGLRSYNEQFF.

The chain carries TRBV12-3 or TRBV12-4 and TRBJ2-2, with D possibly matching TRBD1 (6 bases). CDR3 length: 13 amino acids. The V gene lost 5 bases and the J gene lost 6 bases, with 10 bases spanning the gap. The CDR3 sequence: CASSLRQAGELFF. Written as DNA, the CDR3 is TGTGCCAGCAGTCTCAGACAGGCCGGGGAGCTGTTTTTT.

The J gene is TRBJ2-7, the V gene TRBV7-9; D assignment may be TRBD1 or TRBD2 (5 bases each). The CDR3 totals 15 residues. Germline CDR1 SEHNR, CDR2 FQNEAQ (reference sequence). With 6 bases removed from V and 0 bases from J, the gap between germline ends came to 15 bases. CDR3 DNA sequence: TGTGCCAGCAGGGCCGGGACGGCAAGCTCCTACGAGCAGTACTTC. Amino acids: CASRAGTASSYEQYF.

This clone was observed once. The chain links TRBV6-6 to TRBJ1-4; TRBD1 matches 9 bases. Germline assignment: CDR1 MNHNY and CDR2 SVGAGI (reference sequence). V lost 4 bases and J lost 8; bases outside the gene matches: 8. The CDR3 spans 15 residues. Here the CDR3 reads CASSSPGTGREKLFF. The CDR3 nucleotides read TGTGCCAGCAGTTCTCCCGGGACAGGGAGGGAAAAACTGTTTTTT.

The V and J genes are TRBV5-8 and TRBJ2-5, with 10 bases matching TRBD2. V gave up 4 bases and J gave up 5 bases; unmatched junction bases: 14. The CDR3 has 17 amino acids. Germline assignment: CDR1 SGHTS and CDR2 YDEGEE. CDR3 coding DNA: TGTGCCAGCAGCGTGGGACTAGCGAGAATCGATGGGGAGACCCAGTACTTC. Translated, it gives CASSVGLARIDGETQYF.

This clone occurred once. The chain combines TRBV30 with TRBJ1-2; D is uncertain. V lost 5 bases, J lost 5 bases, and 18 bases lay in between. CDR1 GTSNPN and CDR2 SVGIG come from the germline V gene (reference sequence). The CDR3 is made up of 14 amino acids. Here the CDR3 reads CAWGWRRIGYGYTF. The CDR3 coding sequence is TGTGCCTGGGGGTGGCGACGGATTGGATATGGCTACACCTTC.

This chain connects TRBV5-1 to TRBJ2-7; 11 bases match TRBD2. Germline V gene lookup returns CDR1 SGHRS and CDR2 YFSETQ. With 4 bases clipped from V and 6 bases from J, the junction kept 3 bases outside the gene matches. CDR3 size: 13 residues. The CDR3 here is CASSVGLAGEQYF. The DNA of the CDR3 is TGCGCCAGCAGCGTCGGACTAGCGGGCGAGCAGTACTTC. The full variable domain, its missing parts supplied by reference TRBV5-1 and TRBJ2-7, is KAGVTQTPRYLIKTRGQQVTLSCSPISGHRSVSWYQQTPGQGLQFLFEYFSETQRNKGNFPGRFSGRQFSNSRSEMNVSTLELGDSALYLCASSVGLAGEQYFGPGTRLTVT.

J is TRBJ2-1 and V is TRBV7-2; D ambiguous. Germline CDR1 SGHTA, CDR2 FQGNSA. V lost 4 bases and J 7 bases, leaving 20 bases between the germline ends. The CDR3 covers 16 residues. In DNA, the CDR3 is TGTGCCAGCAGCTCGCTATTACCGGGCCAAAGGAATGAGCAGTTCTTC. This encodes CASSSLLPGQRNEQFF.

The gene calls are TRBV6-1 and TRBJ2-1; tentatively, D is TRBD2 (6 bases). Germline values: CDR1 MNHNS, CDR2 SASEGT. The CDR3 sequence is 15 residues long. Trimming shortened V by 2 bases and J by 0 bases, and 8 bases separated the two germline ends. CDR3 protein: CASSESGYSYNEQFF. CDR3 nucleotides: TGTGCCAGCAGTGAAAGCGGGTACTCCTACAATGAGCAGTTCTTC.

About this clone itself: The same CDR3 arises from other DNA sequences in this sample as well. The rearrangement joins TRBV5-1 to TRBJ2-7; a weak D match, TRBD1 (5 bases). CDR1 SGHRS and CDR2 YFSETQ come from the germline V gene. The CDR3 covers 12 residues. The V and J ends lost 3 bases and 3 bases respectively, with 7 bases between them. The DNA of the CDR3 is TGCGCCAGCAGCTCCCAGGGCTACGAGCAGTACTTC. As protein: CASSSQGYEQYF.

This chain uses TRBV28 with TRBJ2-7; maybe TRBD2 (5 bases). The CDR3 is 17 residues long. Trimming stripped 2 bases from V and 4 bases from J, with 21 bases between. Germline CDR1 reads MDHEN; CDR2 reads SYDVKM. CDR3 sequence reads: CASSLIGRRGFKYEQYF. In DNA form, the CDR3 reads TGTGCCAGCAGTTTAATTGGCAGGAGAGGGTTCAAATACGAGCAGTACTTC.

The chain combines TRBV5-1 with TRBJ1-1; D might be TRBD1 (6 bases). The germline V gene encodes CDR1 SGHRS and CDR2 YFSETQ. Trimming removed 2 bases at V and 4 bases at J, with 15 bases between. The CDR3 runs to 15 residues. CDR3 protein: CASSFGSGQGTEAFF. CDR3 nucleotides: TGCGCCAGCAGCTTTGGATCGGGACAAGGCACTGAAGCTTTCTTT. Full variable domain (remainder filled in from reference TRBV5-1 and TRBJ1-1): KAGVTQTPRYLIKTRGQQVTLSCSPISGHRSVSWYQQTPGQGLQFLFEYFSETQRNKGNFPGRFSGRQFSNSRSEMNVSTLELGDSALYLCASSFGSGQGTEAFFGQGTRLTVV.

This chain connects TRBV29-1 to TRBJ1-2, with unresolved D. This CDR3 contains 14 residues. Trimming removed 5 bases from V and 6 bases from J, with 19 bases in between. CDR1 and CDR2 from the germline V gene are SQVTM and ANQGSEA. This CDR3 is CSVPRGVWTDGYTF. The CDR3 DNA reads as TGCAGCGTTCCCCGAGGCGTCTGGACGGATGGCTACACCTTC.

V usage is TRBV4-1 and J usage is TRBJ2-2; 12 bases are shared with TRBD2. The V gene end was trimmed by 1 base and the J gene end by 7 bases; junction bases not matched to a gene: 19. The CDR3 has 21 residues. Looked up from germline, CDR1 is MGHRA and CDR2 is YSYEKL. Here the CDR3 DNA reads TGCGCCAGCAGCCAAGGGTCTGGGCTAGCGGGGGGGCCGCGTAAAGTCGGGGAGCTGTTTTTT. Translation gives CASSQGSGLAGGPRKVGELFF.

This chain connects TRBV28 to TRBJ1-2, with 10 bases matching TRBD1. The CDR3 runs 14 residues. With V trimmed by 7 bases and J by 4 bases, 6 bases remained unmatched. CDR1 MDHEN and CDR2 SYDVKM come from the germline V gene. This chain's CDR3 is CASTATGGIYGYTF. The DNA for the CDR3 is TGTGCCAGCACCGCGACAGGGGGCATCTATGGCTACACCTTC.

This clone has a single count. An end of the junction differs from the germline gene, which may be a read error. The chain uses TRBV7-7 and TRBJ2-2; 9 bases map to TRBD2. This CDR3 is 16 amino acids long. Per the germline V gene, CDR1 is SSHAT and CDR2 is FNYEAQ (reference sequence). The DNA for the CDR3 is TGTGCTAGCAGCTTGGAACTAGCGGGCAACACCGGGGAGCTGTTTTTT. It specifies CASSLELAGNTGELFF.

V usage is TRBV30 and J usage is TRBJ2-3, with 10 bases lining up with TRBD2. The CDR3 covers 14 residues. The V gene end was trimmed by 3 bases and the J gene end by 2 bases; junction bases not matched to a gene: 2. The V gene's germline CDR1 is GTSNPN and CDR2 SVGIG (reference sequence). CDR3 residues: CAWRGLAATDTQYF. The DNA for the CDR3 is TGTGCCTGGAGAGGACTAGCGGCCACAGATACGCAGTATTTT.

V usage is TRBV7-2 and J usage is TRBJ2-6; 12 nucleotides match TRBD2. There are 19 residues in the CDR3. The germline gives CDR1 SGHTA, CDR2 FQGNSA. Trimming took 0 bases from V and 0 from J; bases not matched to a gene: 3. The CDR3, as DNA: TGTGCCAGCAGCTTAGCGCCTAGCGGGAGGGTCTCTGGGGCCAACGTCCTGACTTTC. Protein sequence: CASSLAPSGRVSGANVLTF. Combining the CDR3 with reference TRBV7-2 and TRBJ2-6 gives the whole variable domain GAGVSQSPSNKVTEKGKDVELRCDPISGHTALYWYRQSLGQGLEFLIYFQGNSAPDKSGLPSDRFSAERTGGSVSTLTIQRTQQEDSAVYLCASSLAPSGRVSGANVLTFGAGSRLTVL.

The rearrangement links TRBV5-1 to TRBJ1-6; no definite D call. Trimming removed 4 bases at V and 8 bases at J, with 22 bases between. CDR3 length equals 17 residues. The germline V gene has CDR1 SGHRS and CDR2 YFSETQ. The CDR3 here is CASSGRTGSNSDSPLHF. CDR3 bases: TGCGCCAGCAGCGGGAGAACCGGGTCGAACTCTGATTCACCCCTCCACTTT.